This T cell receptor beta chain was sequenced for a study of blood T cell repertoires in COVID-19. Study summary: PBMCs, B-cell-depleted T cells, or T cells were the source of the cDNA or gDNA that made up the material.

V shed 6 bases and J 8 bases; nucleotides not matched to a gene: 5. CDR3 length equals 12 residues. Germline V gene data show CDR1 as MNHEY and CDR2 as SVGEGT. Produced via immunoSEQ multiplex PCR; TCRdb's table is partial and in-frame only. The sample consists of about 60,000 clones, approximately 82% of them appearing once. The chain links TRBV6-2 or TRBV6-3 to TRBJ1-2, with TRBD1 matching 8 bases. Sequencing was performed on peripheral blood. This sequence was found in a man aged 60 to 75 with acute or convalescent COVID-19. CDR3 in DNA: TGTGCCAGCAGCCCCGGACAGGGAGGCTACACCTTC. As protein: CASSPGQGGYTF.